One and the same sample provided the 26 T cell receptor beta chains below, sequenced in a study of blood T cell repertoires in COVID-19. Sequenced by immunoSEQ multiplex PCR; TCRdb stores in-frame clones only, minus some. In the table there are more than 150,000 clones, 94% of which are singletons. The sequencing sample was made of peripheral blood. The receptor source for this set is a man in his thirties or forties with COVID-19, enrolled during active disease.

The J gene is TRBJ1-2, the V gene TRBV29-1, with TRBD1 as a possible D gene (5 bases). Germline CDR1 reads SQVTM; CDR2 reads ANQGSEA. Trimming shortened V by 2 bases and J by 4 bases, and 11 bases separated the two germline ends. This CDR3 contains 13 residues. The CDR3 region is CSVELAGSYGYTF. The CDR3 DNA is TGCAGCGTTGAACTCGCAGGGTCCTATGGCTACACCTTC.

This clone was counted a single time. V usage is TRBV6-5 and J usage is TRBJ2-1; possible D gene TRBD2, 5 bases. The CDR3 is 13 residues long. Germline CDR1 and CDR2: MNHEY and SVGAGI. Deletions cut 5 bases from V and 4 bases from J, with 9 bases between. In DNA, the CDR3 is TGTGCCAGCAGTCCGGACTTTTACAATGAGCAGTTCTTC. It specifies CASSPDFYNEQFF.

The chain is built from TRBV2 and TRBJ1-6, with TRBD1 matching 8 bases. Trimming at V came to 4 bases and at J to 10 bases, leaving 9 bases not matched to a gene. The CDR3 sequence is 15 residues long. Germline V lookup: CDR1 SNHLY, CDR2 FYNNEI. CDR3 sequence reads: CASSAEGQGLSPLHF. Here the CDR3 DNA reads TGTGCCAGCAGTGCGGAAGGACAGGGTCTGTCACCCCTCCACTTT. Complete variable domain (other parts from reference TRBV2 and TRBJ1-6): EPEVTQTPSHQVTQMGQEVILRCVPISNHLYFYWYRQILGQKVEFLVSFYNNEISEKSEIFDDQFSVERPDGSNFTLKIRSTKLEDSAMYFCASSAEGQGLSPLHFGNGTRLTVT.

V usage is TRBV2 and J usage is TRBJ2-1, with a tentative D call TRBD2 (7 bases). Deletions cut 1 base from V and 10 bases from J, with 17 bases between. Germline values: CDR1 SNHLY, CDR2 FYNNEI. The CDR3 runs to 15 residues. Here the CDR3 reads CASSEEWGGLNEQFF. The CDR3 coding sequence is TGTGCCAGCAGTGAAGAATGGGGGGGCCTTAACGAGCAGTTCTTC.

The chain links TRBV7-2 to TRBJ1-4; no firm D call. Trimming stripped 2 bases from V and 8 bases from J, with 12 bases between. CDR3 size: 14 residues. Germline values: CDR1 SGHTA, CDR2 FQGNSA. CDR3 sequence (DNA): TGTGCCAGCAGCTTACTGACACGCGAGGAAAAACTGTTTTTT. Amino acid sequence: CASSLLTREEKLFF.

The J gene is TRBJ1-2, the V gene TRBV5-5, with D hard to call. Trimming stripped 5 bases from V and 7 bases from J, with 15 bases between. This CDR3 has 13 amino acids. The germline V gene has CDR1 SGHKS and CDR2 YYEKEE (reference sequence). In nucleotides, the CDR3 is TGTGCCAGCAGTCAGGAAGATGCAGCTGGCTACACCTTC. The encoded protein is CASSQEDAAGYTF.

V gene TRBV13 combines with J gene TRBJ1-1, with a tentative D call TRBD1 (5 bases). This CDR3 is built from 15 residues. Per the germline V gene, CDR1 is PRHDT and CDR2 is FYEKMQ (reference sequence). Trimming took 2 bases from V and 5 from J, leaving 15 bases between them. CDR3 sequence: CASSLQGFGKTEAFF. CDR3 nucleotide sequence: TGTGCCAGCAGCTTACAGGGTTTTGGCAAAACTGAAGCTTTCTTT.

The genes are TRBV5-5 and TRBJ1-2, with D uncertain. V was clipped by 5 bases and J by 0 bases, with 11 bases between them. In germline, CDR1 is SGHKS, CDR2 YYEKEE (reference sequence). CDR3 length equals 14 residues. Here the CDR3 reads CASRRTGANYGYTF. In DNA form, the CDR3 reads TGTGCCAGCAGGAGGACGGGAGCTAACTATGGCTACACCTTC.

This CDR3 is CASSLTRNTEAFF. The CDR3, as DNA: TGTGCCAGCAGCCTAACGCGGAACACTGAAGCTTTCTTT. The rearrangement uses TRBV7-2 and TRBJ1-1, with D unclear. The CDR3 runs to 13 residues. V was clipped by 5 bases and J by 1 base, with 8 bases between them. Germline CDR1 SGHTA, CDR2 FQGNSA.

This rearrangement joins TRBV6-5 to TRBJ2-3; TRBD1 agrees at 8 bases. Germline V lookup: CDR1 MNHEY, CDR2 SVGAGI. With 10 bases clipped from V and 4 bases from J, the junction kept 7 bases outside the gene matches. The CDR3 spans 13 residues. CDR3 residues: CATSQGAPDTQYF. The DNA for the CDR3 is TGTGCCACCTCCCAGGGGGCCCCAGATACGCAGTATTTT.

Written as DNA, the CDR3 is TGTGCCAGCAGTTTACAGGGTCATCAGCCCCAGCATTTT. Its translation is CASSLQGHQPQHF. This chain links TRBV12-3 or TRBV12-4 with TRBJ1-5; tentatively, D is TRBD1 (5 bases). The CDR3 is 13 residues long. V was trimmed by 2 bases and J by 5 bases, leaving 7 bases between them.

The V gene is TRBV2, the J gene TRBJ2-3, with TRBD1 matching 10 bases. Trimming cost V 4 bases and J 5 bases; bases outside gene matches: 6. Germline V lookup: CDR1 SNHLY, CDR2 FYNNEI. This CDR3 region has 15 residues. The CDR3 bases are TGTGCCAGCAGTGTTGACAGGGGGCGCGTAGATACGCAGTATTTT. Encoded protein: CASSVDRGRVDTQYF. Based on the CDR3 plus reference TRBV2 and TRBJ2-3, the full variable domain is EPEVTQTPSHQVTQMGQEVILRCVPISNHLYFYWYRQILGQKVEFLVSFYNNEISEKSEIFDDQFSVERPDGSNFTLKIRSTKLEDSAMYFCASSVDRGRVDTQYFGPGTRLTVL.

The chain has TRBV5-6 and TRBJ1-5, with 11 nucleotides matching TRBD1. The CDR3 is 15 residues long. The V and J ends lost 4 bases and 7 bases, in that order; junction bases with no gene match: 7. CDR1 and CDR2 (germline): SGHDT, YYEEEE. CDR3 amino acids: CASSLGQGAYQPQHF. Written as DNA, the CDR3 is TGTGCCAGCAGCCTCGGACAGGGGGCCTACCAGCCCCAGCATTTT.

This chain's CDR3 is CASSGLHNQPQHF. DNA for the CDR3: TGTGCCAGCAGTGGACTTCACAATCAGCCCCAGCATTTT. This chain joins TRBV12-3 or TRBV12-4 and TRBJ1-5; no reliable D call. V lost 5 bases to trimming and J lost 3 bases, with 8 bases between them. The CDR3 runs 13 residues.

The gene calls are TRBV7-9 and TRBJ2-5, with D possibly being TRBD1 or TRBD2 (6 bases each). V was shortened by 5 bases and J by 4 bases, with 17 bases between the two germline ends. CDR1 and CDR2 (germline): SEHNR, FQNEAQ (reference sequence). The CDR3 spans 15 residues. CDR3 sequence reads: CASSLGGLVSETQYF. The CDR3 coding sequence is TGTGCCAGCAGCCTAGGGGGACTGGTGTCAGAGACCCAGTACTTC.

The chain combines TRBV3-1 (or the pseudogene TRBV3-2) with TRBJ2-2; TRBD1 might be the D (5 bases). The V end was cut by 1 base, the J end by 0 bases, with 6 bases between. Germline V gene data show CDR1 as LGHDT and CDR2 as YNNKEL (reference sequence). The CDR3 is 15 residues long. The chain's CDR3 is CASSQGTTNTGELFF. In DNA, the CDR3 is TGTGCCAGCAGCCAAGGGACAACGAACACCGGGGAGCTGTTTTTT.

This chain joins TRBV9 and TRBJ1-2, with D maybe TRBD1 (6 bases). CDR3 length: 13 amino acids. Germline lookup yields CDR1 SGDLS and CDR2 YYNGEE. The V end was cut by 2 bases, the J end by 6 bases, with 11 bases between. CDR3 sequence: CASSVRGADGYTF. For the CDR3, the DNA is TGTGCCAGCAGCGTCCGGGGGGCGGATGGCTACACCTTC.

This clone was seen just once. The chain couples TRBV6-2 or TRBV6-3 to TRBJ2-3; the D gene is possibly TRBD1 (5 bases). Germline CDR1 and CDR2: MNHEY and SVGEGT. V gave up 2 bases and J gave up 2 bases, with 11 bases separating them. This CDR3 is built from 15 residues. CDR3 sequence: CASSYGQGPTDTQYF. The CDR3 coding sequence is TGTGCCAGCAGTTACGGCCAGGGCCCCACAGATACGCAGTATTTT.

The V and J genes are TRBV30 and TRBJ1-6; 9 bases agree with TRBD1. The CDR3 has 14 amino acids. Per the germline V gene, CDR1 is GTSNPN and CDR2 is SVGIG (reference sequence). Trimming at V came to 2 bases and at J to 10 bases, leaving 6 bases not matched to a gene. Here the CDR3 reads CAWSLGQGWSPLHF. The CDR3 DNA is TGTGCCTGGAGTCTTGGACAGGGGTGGTCACCCCTCCACTTT.

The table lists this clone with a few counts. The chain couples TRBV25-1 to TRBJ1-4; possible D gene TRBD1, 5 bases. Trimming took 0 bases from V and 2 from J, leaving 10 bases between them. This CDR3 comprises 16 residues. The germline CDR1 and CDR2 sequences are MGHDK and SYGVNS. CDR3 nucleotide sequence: TGTGCCAGCAGTGAATATCAGGGCACCACTAATGAAAAACTGTTTTTT. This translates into CASSEYQGTTNEKLFF.

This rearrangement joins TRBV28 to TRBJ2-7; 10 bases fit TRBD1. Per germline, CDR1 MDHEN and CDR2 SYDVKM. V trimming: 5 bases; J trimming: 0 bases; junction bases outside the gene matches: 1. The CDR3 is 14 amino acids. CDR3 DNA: TGTGCCAGCAGTGGGACAGGGGACTCCTACGAGCAGTACTTC. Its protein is CASSGTGDSYEQYF.

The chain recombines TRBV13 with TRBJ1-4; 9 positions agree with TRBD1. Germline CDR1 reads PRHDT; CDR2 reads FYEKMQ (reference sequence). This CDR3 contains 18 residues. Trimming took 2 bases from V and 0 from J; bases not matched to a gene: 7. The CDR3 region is CASSLPRQGGSTNEKLFF. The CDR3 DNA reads TGTGCCAGCAGCTTACCCCGACAGGGGGGATCAACTAATGAAAAACTGTTTTTT.

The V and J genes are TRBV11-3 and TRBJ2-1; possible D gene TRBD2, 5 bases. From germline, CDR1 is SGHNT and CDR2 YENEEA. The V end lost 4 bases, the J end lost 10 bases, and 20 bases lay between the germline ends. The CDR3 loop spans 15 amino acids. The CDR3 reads CASSSLETGIGEQFF. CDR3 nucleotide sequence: TGTGCCAGCAGCTCCCTGGAGACGGGAATAGGAGAGCAGTTCTTC.

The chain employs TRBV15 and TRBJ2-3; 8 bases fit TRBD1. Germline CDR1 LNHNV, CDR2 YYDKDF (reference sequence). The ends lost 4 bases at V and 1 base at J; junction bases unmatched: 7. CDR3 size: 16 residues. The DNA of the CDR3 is TGTGCCACCAGCAAAGATCAGGGGGCGCGCACAGATACGCAGTATTTT. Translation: CATSKDQGARTDTQYF.

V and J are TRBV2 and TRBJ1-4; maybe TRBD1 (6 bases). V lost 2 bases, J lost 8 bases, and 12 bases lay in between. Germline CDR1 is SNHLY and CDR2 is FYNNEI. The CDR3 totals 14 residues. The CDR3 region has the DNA TGTGCCAGCAGTGAACTGGGGCAGGGGGAAAAACTGTTTTTT. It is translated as CASSELGQGEKLFF.

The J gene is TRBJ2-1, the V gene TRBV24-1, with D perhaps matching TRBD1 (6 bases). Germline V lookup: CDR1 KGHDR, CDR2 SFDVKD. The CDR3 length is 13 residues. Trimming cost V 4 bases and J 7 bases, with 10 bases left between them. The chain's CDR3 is CATSDRGRNEQFF. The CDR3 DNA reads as TGTGCCACCAGTGACAGGGGACGTAATGAGCAGTTCTTC.